This T cell receptor beta chain was identified in a study of T-cell memory formation after mild COVID-19. TCRdb redid the calling of the 5' RACE reads with MiXCR, one entry per CDR3 protein. This sample has 200,000 to 300,000 distinct CDR3 sequences, with around 17% found just once. There are 12 residues in the CDR3. Germline CDR1 SGHTA, CDR2 FQGNSA. Trimming took off 4 bases at V and 11 bases at J, with 12 bases between the two ends. The receptor was isolated from a young man who had mild COVID-19 (a few samples of this study predate the infection). Cell type and time point are not known. The sample taken for sequencing was PBMCs or a T cell subset sorted from them (not recorded which). This chain uses TRBV7-2 with TRBJ1-5, with D perhaps TRBD1 (5 bases). The CDR3 nucleotides are TGTGCCAGCAGCTCCCAGGGTTTGTCCCAGCATTTT. Translating gives CASSSQGLSQHF.